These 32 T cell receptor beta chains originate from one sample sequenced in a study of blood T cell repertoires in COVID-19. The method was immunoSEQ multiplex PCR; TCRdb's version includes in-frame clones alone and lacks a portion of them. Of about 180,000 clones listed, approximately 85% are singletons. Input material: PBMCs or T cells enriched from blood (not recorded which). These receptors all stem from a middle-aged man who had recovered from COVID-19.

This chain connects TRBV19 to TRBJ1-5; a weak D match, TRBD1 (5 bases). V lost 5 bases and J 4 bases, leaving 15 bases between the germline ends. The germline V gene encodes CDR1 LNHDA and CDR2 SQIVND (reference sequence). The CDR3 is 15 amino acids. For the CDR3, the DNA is TGTGCCAGTAGTCGTAACGAGGAGGGGAATCAGCCCCAGCATTTT. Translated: CASSRNEEGNQPQHF.

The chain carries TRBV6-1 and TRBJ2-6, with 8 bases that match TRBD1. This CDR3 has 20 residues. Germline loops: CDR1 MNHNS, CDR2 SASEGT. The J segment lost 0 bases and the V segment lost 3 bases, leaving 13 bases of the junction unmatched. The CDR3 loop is CASSESTYRGTDSGANVLTF. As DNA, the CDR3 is TGTGCCAGCAGTGAGAGTACTTACAGGGGGACGGACTCTGGGGCCAACGTCCTGACTTTC.

The CDR3 spells CASSLKAGASGNTIYF. Here the CDR3 DNA reads TGCGCCAGCAGCTTGAAGGCGGGGGCCTCTGGAAACACCATATATTTT. This sequence joins TRBV5-1 and TRBJ1-3; D might be TRBD1 (6 bases). Germline assignment: CDR1 SGHRS and CDR2 YFSETQ. Trimming cost V 1 base and J 0 bases, with 11 bases left between them. This CDR3 has 16 amino acids.

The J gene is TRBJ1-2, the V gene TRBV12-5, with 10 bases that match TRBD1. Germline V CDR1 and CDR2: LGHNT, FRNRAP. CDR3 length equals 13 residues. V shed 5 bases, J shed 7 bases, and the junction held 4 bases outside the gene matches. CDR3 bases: TGTGCTAGTGGTCCCTGGACAGGGGGTGGCTACACCTTC. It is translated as CASGPWTGGGYTF.

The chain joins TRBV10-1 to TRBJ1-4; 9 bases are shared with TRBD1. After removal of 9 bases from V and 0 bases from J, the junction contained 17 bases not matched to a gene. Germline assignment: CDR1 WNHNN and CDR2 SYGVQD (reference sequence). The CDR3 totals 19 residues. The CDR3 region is CARTYRGRTMGPTNEKLFF. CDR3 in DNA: TGCGCCAGAACGTACAGGGGGCGGACTATGGGGCCAACTAATGAAAAACTGTTTTTT.

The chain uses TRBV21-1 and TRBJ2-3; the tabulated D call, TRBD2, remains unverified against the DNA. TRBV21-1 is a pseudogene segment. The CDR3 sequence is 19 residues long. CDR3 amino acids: CASSKYVRVERSSTDTQYF. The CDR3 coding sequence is TGTGCCAGCAGCAAATATGTGCGGGTGGAGCGCTCTAGCACAGATACGCAGTATTTT.

This CDR3 is CASRLPGQGREKLFF. CDR3 nucleotide sequence: TGCGCCAGCAGGCTACCGGGACAGGGACGTGAAAAACTGTTTTTT. The V call is TRBV4-1, the J call TRBJ1-4; 9 nucleotides match TRBD1. The CDR3 sequence is 15 residues long. J gave up 7 bases and V 6 bases, and 9 bases lay outside the gene matches. CDR1 and CDR2 from the germline V gene are MGHRA and YSYEKL.

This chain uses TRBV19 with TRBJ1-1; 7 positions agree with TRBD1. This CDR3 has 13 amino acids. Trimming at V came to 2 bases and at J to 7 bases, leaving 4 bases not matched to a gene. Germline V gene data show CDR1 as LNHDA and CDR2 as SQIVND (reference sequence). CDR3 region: CASSIRQGSEAFF. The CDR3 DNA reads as TGTGCCAGTAGTATAAGACAGGGTAGTGAAGCTTTCTTT.

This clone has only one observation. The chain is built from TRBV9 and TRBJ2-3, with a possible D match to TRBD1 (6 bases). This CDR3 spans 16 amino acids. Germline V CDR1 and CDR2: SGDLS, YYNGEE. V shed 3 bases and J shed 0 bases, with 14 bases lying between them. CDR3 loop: CASSAYGQLSTDTQYF. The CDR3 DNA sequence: TGTGCCAGCAGCGCTTACGGACAGCTTAGCACAGATACGCAGTATTTT.

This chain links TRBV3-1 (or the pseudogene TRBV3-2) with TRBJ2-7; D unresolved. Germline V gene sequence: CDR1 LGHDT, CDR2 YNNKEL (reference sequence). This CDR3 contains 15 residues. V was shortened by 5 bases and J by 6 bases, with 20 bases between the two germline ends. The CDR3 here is CASSFHPQSGSEQYF. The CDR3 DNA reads TGTGCCAGCAGCTTCCATCCCCAATCAGGTTCCGAGCAGTACTTC.

This CDR3 is CASSDSPSGTDTQYF. Written as DNA, the CDR3 is TGTGCCAGCAGTGACTCGCCTAGCGGGACAGATACGCAGTATTTT. The genes are TRBV6-4 and TRBJ2-3; TRBD2 agrees at 8 bases. Germline V gene lookup returns CDR1 MRHNA and CDR2 SNTAGT. After removal of 0 bases from V and 3 bases from J, the junction contained 2 bases not matched to a gene. The CDR3 has 15 residues.

The CDR3 nucleotides read TGTGCCAGCAGCTCGAGTGGGTCTAGCGGCAATACCGGGGAGCTGTTTTTT. Its translation: CASSSSGSSGNTGELFF. This chain links TRBV7-6 with TRBJ2-2; 7 bases line up with TRBD2. CDR1 is SGHVS and CDR2 is FNYEAQ in the germline V gene. This CDR3 is 17 amino acids long. V lost 4 bases and J lost 5; bases outside the gene matches: 13.

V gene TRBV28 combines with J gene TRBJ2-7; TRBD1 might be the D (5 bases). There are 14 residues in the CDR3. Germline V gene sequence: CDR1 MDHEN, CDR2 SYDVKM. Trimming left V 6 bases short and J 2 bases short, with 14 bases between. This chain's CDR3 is CASRPPTAPYEQYF. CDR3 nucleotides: TGTGCCAGCAGACCCCCGACAGCGCCCTACGAGCAGTACTTC.

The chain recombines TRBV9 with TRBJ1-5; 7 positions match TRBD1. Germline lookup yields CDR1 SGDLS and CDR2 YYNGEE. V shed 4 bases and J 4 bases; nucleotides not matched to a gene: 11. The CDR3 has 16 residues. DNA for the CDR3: TGTGCCAGCAGCCAACGGGAACAGGGGCTTAATCAGCCCCAGCATTTT. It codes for CASSQREQGLNQPQHF.

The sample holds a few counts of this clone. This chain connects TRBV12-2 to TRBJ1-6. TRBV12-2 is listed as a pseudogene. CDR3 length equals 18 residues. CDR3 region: CASRLALPATEPNSPLHF. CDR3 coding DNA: TGTGCAAGTCGCTTAGCGCTGCCTGCGACGGAGCCTAATTCACCCCTCCACTTT.

The CDR3 bases are TGTGCCATCAGTGAAACAGGGAAAACTGAAGCTTTCTTT. Its protein product is CAISETGKTEAFF. The chain recombines TRBV10-3 with TRBJ1-1; D possibly corresponds to TRBD1 (6 bases). The CDR3 consists of 13 residues. The germline V and J ends were trimmed by 3 bases and 5 bases, with 10 bases remaining between them. Germline values: CDR1 ENHRY, CDR2 SYGVKD.

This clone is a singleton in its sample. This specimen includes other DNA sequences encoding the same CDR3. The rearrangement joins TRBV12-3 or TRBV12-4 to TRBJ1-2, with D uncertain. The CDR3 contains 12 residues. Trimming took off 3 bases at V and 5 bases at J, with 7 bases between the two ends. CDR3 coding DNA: TGTGCCAGCAGTTTGACAAGATATGGCTACACCTTC. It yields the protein CASSLTRYGYTF.

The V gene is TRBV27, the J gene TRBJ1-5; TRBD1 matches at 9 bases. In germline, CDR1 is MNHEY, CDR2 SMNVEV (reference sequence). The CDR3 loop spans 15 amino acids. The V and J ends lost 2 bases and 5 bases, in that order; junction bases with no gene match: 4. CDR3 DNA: TGTGCCAGCAGTTTAGGGGGGACAGGGTATCAGCCCCAGCATTTT. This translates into CASSLGGTGYQPQHF.

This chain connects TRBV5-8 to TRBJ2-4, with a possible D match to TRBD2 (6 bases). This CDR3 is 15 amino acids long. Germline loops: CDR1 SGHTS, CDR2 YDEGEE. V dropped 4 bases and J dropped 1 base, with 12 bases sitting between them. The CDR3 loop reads CASSPPTRAKNIQYF. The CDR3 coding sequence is TGTGCCAGCAGCCCCCCGACTAGGGCCAAAAACATTCAGTACTTC.

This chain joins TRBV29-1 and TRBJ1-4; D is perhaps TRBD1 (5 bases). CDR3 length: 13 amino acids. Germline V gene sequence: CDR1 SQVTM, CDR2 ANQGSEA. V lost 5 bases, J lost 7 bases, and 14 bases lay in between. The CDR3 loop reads CSVKGQQGEKLFF. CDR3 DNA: TGCAGCGTTAAGGGCCAGCAGGGTGAAAAACTGTTTTTT. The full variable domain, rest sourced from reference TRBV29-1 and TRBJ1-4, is SAVISQKPSRDICQRGTSLTIQCQVDSQVTMMFWYRQQPGQSLTLIATANQGSEATYESGFVIDKFPISRPNLTFSTLTVSNMSPEDSSIYLCSVKGQQGEKLFFGSGTQLSVL.

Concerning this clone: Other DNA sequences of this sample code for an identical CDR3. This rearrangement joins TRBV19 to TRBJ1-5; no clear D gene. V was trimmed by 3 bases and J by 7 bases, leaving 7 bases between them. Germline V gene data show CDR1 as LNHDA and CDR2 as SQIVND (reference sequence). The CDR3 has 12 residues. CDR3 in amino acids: CASSIGEQPQHF. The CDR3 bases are TGTGCCAGTAGTATTGGAGAACAGCCCCAGCATTTT.

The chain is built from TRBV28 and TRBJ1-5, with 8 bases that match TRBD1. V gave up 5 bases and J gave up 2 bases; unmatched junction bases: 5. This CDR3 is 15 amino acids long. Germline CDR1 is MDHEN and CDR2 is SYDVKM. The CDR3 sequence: CASSITGGGNQPQHF. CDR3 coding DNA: TGTGCCAGCAGTATTACAGGGGGTGGCAATCAGCCCCAGCATTTT.

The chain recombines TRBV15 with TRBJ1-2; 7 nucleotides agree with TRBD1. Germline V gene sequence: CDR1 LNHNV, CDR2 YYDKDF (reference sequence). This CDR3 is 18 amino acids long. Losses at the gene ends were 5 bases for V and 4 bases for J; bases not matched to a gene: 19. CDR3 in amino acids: CATSDTGTEVVPFYGYTF. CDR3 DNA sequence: TGTGCCACCAGCGACACTGGGACAGAGGTAGTCCCATTCTATGGCTACACCTTC.

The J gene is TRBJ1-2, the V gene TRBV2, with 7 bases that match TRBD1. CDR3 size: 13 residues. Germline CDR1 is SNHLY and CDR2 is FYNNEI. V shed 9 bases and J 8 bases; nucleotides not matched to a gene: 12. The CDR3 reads CARLTTGIGGYTF. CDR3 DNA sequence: TGTGCCAGGCTAACGACAGGGATCGGGGGCTACACCTTC.

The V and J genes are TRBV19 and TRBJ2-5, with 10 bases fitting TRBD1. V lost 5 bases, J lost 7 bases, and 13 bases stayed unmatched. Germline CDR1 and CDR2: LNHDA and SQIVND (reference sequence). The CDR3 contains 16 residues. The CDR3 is CASSVGTGVEEGTQYF. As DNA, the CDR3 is TGTGCCAGTAGTGTGGGGACAGGGGTTGAAGAGGGGACCCAGTACTTC. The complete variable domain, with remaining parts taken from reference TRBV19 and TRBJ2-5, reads DGGITQSPKYLFRKEGQNVTLSCEQNLNHDAMYWYRQDPGQGLRLIYYSQIVNDFQKGDIAEGYSVSREKKESFPLTVTSAQKNPTAFYLCASSVGTGVEEGTQYFGPGTRLLVL.

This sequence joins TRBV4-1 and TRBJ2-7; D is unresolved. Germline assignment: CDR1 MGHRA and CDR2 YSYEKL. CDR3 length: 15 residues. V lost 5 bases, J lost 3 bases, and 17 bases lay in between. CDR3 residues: CASSEENEPHYEQYF. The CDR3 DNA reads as TGCGCCAGCAGCGAGGAGAACGAACCCCACTACGAGCAGTACTTC.

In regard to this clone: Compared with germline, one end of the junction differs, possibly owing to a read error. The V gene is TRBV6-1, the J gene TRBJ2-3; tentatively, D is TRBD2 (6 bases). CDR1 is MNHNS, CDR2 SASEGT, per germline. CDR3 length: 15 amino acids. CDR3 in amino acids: CASREAGQSTDTQYF. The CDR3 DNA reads TGTGCCAGCAGAGAAGCGGGCCAAAGCACAGATACGCAGTATTTT.

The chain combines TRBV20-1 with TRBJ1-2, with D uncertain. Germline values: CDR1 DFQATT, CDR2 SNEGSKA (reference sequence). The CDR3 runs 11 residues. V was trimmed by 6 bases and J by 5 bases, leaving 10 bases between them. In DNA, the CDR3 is TGCAGTGCCAGAATCTCGTATGGCTACACCTTC. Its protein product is CSARISYGYTF.

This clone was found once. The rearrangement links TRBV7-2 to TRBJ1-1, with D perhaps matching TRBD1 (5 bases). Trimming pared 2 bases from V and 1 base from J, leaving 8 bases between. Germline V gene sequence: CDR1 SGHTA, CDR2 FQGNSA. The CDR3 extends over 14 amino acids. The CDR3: CASSLWGGNTEAFF. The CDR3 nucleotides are TGTGCCAGCAGCTTATGGGGGGGGAACACTGAAGCTTTCTTT. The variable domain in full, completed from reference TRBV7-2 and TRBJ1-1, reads GAGVSQSPSNKVTEKGKDVELRCDPISGHTALYWYRQSLGQGLEFLIYFQGNSAPDKSGLPSDRFSAERTGGSVSTLTIQRTQQEDSAVYLCASSLWGGNTEAFFGQGTRLTVV.

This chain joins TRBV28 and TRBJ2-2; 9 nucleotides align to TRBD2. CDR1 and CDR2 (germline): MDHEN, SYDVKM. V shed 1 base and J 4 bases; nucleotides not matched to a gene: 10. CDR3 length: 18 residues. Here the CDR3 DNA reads TGTGCCAGCAGTTTATTCTCCAGCGGGGGGAGTGTCACCGGGGAGCTGTTTTTT. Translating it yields CASSLFSSGGSVTGELFF. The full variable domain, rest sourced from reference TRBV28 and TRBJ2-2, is DVKVTQSSRYLVKRTGEKVFLECVQDMDHENMFWYRQDPGLGLRLIYFSYDVKMKEKGDIPEGYSVSREKKERFSLILESASTNQTSMYLCASSLFSSGGSVTGELFFGEGSRLTVL.

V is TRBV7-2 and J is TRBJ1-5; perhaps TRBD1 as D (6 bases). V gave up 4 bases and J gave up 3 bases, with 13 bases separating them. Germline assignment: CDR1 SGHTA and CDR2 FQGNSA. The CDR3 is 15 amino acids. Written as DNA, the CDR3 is TGTGCCAGCAGCTCGACCGGACAGACCAATCAGCCCCAGCATTTT. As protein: CASSSTGQTNQPQHF.

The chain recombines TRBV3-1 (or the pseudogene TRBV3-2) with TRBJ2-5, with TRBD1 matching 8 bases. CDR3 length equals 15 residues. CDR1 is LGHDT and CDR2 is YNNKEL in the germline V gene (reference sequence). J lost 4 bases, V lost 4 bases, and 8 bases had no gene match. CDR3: CASSRLPTGAETQYF. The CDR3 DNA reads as TGTGCCAGCAGCCGTCTTCCGACAGGGGCAGAGACCCAGTACTTC.